This entry concerns a single TCR beta chain. Original processing notes: Estimation of nucleated cell counts was performed using reference gene primer amplification. Method: immunoSEQ multiplex PCR; TCRdb's copy keeps in-frame clones and lacks some. That table is the source of V, J and clone size, and D and trimming were worked out from the DNA. Of more than 150,000 clones listed, about three quarters are singletons. This record belongs to a study of blood T cell repertoires in COVID-19. Study-level background: Donors in the United States, Italy and Spain gave samples during acute or convalescent COVID-19.

Per the germline V gene, CDR1 is SGHRS and CDR2 is YFSETQ. V gave up 4 bases and J gave up 9 bases; unmatched junction bases: 8. CDR3 length equals 15 residues. V usage is TRBV5-1 and J usage is TRBJ2-1, with 12 bases fitting TRBD2. This clonotype originated in a woman in her seventies with acute or convalescent COVID-19. Input material: peripheral blood. CDR3 bases: TGCGCCAGCAGCGACAGACTAGCGGGAGTAGGTGAGCAGTTCTTC. Encoded protein: CASSDRLAGVGEQFF.